This record covers a single T cell receptor beta chain. Its target is unknown. This specimen comes from a study of T cell responses to AZD1222 COVID-19 vaccine. Study-level information: Second-dose intervals of approximately 4 or approximately 12 weeks were pooled.

Findings and caveats of the study: There were repertoire samples only from the period after the peak T cell response.

The CDR3 spans 13 residues. V dropped 3 bases and J dropped 0 bases, with 3 bases sitting between them. CDR1 and CDR2 from the germline V gene are MNHNS and SASEGT. Generated by immunoSEQ multiplex PCR, the TCRdb table keeps only in-frame clones and is missing some. The sample consists of roughly 120,000 clones, 88% of them appearing once. The sequencing here drew on peripheral blood, taken on day 0 of AZD1222 vaccination. This TCR came from an adult in good health. This chain joins TRBV6-1 and TRBJ2-4; D not resolved. The DNA of the CDR3 is TGTGCCAGCAGTGACATAGCCAAAAACATTCAGTACTTC. Translating gives CASSDIAKNIQYF.